The present entry profiles one T cell receptor beta chain with its context. The antigen remains undetermined. This sample's time point: before natalizumab initiation. The T0 samples predate the first natalizumab infusion. This record comes from a study of multiple sclerosis patients with progressive multifocal leukoencephalopathy. The assay was immunoSEQ multiplex PCR, and TCRdb's table has in-frame clones only and misses some. The table lists tens of thousands of clones, roughly 91% of them singletons. V dropped 6 bases and J dropped 6; count of bases not matched to a gene: 13. This CDR3 has 16 residues. Germline-derived CDR1 and CDR2 are MDHEN and SYDVKM. Study findings and constraints: Preferential TRBV-TRBJ pairings or common gene usage were not detected at PML. It is unclear whether the findings reflect JC virus infection or general immunocompromise.

Sequencing used PBMCs. The chain couples TRBV28 to TRBJ2-2, with TRBD2 identical over 7 bases. The sequence derives from a human donor with multiple sclerosis. In DNA, the CDR3 is TGTGCCAGCAGCCCCCTGGGGGGGGGAAACCCCGGGGAGCTGTTTTTT. Residues: CASSPLGGGNPGELFF.